This TCR beta chain was retrieved from a study of beta chain features in type 1 diabetes. Study results and caveats: At VDJ recombination sites, type 1 diabetes patients had fewer insertions and more deleted nucleotides.

V lost 2 bases, J lost 1 base, and 16 bases lay in between. CDR1 and CDR2 from the germline V gene are LGHNA and YNFKEQ. The CDR3 has 17 amino acids. The study reverse transcribed the entire isolated RNA, so it sequenced expressed TCRB transcripts. Clones were sequenced by immunoSEQ multiplex PCR, and TCRdb holds only the in-frame ones, with some missing. Here the sample spans 970,000 or so clones, 17% being singletons. Details on this clone: Its antigen is currently unknown.

A heparinised blood draw that averaged about 116 mL was obtained once from each donor. This chain uses TRBV4-2 with TRBJ2-3; perhaps TRBD2 as D (5 bases). This receptor was taken from a woman under 30 in good health. Sequencing input: naive CD4+ T cells from blood. The CDR3 DNA is TGTGCCAGCAGCCAAACGCCCGGAGGCCGGGGCACAGATACGCAGTATTTT. It codes for CASSQTPGGRGTDTQYF.